This T cell receptor (beta chain) originates from a study of cytomegalovirus exposure and HLA in healthy donors. Study observations and caveats: A few chains linked to CMV were shown in vitro to be specific for CMV antigens.

Germline V gene data show CDR1 as SGHRS and CDR2 as YFSETQ. The CDR3 runs to 14 residues. The V gene end was trimmed by 4 bases and the J gene end by 3 bases; junction bases not matched to a gene: 7. A word on this clone: The antigen is undetermined.

PCR employed 60 Vbeta and 13 Jbeta primers. Assay: immunoSEQ multiplex PCR; the TCRdb copy retains only in-frame clones and omits some. This table holds under 200,000 clones, approximately 86% found once. The rearrangement uses TRBV5-1 and TRBJ2-7, with 7 bases matching TRBD1. The TCR was taken from a woman aged 25-40 years in good health and CMV-seronegative. The specimen was PBMCs. This CDR3 is CASSLGQVNYEQYF. CDR3 sequence (DNA): TGCGCCAGCAGCCTCGGACAGGTAAACTACGAGCAGTACTTC.